This TCR beta chain came from a study of radiotherapy plus CTLA-4 blockade in lung cancer. Study findings and constraints: Expansion in blood of tumor-derived TCR clones was seen after radiotherapy plus ipilimumab.

Data came from immunoSEQ multiplex PCR; TCRdb stores just in-frame clones and leaves some out. The table includes some 70,000 clones, around three quarters detected once. In regard to this clone: Its antigen is undetermined.

The germline gives CDR1 SGHVS, CDR2 FQNEAQ. V was clipped by 1 base and J by 5 bases; unmatched bases: 2. The CDR3 length is 14 residues. This clonotype was obtained from a human donor with non-small cell lung cancer who had a complete response to radiotherapy plus ipilimumab. Sequenced here: peripheral blood, sampled from a patient treated with radiotherapy plus ipilimumab. The rearrangement joins TRBV7-8 to TRBJ1-1, with 9 bases identical to TRBD1. CDR3 protein: CASSLVGTGTEAFF. The CDR3 coding sequence is TGTGCCAGCAGCTTAGTCGGGACAGGGACTGAAGCTTTCTTT.